The entry below describes one T cell receptor beta chain. No antigen is known for it. This specimen belongs to a study of shared clonotypes between healthy human individuals. Study-level points and caveats: Rarefaction gave evidence that sorted-subset sequencing remained incomplete despite large depth.

Those who donated were healthy HIV-negative adults, with no recent acute infections or vaccinations reported. This table comes from immunoSEQ multiplex PCR, and its TCRdb copy is limited to in-frame clones, with some not included. This sample has 850,000 to 1,100,000 clones, with about 80% found just once. Deletions cut 4 bases from V and 7 bases from J, with 10 bases between. CDR1 and CDR2 from the germline V gene are MNHNS and SASEGT. The CDR3 spans 13 residues. The rearrangement uses TRBV6-1 and TRBJ2-2; D perhaps matches TRBD1 (6 bases). This receptor was identified in a man aged 18 to 35 in good health. Some clones in this sample may be carry-over from other donors' samples. Sequencing input: memory CD4+ T cells from PBMCs. Stated subset: CD45RA-negative fraction. The CDR3 coding sequence is TGTGCCAGCAGTGCAGGGGCTGGCGGGGAGCTGTTTTTT. It specifies CASSAGAGGELFF.